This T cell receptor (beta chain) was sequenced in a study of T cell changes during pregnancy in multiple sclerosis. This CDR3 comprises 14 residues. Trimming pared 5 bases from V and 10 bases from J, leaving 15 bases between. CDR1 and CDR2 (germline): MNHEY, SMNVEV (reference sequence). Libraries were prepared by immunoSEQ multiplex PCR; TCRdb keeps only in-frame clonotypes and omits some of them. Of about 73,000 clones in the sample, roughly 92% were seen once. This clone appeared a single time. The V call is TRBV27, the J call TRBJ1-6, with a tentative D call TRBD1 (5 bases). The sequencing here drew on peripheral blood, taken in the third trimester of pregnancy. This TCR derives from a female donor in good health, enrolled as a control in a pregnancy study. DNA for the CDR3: TGTGCCAGCAGTCCTCGGGAGGGGAACTCACCCCTCCACTTT. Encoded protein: CASSPREGNSPLHF.